The 17 T cell receptor beta chains reported below all come from one sample, sequenced in a study of blood T cells in healthy people across ages. A sample-barcoded 5' primer and a J-beta primer mix were used in a second PCR of about 7 to 12 cycles. TCRdb redid the calling of the 5' RACE reads with MiXCR, one entry per CDR3 protein. The table lists approximately 850,000 distinct CDR3 sequences, around 43% of them singletons, with about 19% in the top ten. Input material: blood. These receptors all stem from a man in his sixties in good health.

The chain uses TRBV4-3 and TRBJ2-7, with D maybe TRBD1 (6 bases). Germline CDR1 and CDR2: LGHNA and YSLEER. The CDR3 has 15 amino acids. The V end lost 1 base, the J end lost 6 bases, and 16 bases lay between the germline ends. CDR3 loop: CASSQATGSLSEQYF. The CDR3 nucleotides read TGCGCCAGCAGCCAAGCTACAGGGAGTCTGAGCGAGCAGTACTTC.

The chain employs TRBV3-1 and TRBJ2-7; tentative D call: TRBD1 (5 bases). Germline lookup yields CDR1 LGHDT and CDR2 YNNKEL (reference sequence). Trimming took off 6 bases at V and 7 bases at J, with 16 bases between the two ends. The CDR3 loop spans 13 amino acids. Here the CDR3 reads CASRTLGANEQYF. The CDR3 DNA follows: TGTGCCAGCAGGACGCTTGGGGCCAATGAGCAGTACTTC.

This clonotype was detected only a few times. V usage is TRBV20-1 and J usage is TRBJ2-7; D remains unclear. The CDR3 consists of 14 residues. Between the trimmed V and J ends, which lost 2 bases and 4 bases, there was a span of 15 bases. Germline CDR1 reads DFQATT; CDR2 reads SNEGSKA (reference sequence). CDR3 residues: CSARFLNQRYEQYF. CDR3 nucleotide sequence: TGCAGTGCTAGATTCCTGAACCAGAGATACGAGCAGTACTTC.

This chain links TRBV14 with TRBJ1-1, with 7 positions matching TRBD1. Germline lookup yields CDR1 SGHDN and CDR2 FVKESK. The V gene end was trimmed by 6 bases and the J gene end by 5 bases; junction bases not matched to a gene: 12. The CDR3 sequence is 15 residues long. DNA of the CDR3: TGTGCCAGCAGTCGACGAAACAGGGGTGAGACTGAAGCTTTCTTT. Translated, it gives CASSRRNRGETEAFF.

V is TRBV6-2 or TRBV6-3 and J is TRBJ2-5, with 7 bases lining up with TRBD1. Germline loops: CDR1 MNHEY, CDR2 SVGEGT. CDR3 length equals 13 residues. J lost 6 bases, V lost 8 bases, and 9 bases had no gene match. CDR3 coding DNA: TGTGCCAGCTGTTCGACAGGGAAGCAGACCCAGTACTTC. Translation: CASCSTGKQTQYF.

The chain's CDR3 is CASRHREVTDTQYF. The CDR3 region has the DNA TGTGCCAGCAGACACAGGGAAGTCACAGATACGCAGTATTTT. This rearrangement joins TRBV12-3 or TRBV12-4 to TRBJ2-3, with D possibly TRBD1 on 6 matching bases. This CDR3 is built from 14 residues. V was pared by 6 bases and J by 2 bases, with 12 bases between.

This clonotype was counted a few times. This chain connects TRBV20-1 to TRBJ2-5, with D tentatively TRBD2 (6 bases). The ends were cut back, 0 bases at V and 9 bases at J, with 17 bases in the middle. The germline CDR1 and CDR2 sequences are DFQATT and SNEGSKA (reference sequence). The CDR3 length is 14 residues. CDR3 protein: CSARDGGATRAQYF. The CDR3 coding sequence is TGCAGTGCTAGAGATGGCGGGGCGACGCGGGCCCAGTACTTC.

V gene TRBV12-3 or TRBV12-4 combines with J gene TRBJ2-5, with D perhaps matching TRBD1 (5 bases). Trimming took off 7 bases at V and 5 bases at J, with 14 bases between the two ends. This CDR3 contains 13 residues. CDR3 DNA sequence: TGTGCCAGCAATGAACAGGCAGGGGAGACCCAGTACTTC. Translated, it gives CASNEQAGETQYF.

This chain uses TRBV12-3 or TRBV12-4 with TRBJ1-2; D ambiguous. V lost 3 bases and J lost 2, with 10 bases in between. The CDR3 covers 14 residues. The DNA for the CDR3 is TGTGCCAGCAGTTTGGGTACGGTGAACTATGGCTACACCTTC. Protein product: CASSLGTVNYGYTF.

The chain joins TRBV6-5 to TRBJ2-5; tentatively, D is TRBD1 or TRBD2 (5 bases each). Germline V CDR1 and CDR2: MNHEY, SVGAGI. The CDR3 covers 18 residues. The V gene lost 2 bases and the J gene lost 7 bases, with 26 bases spanning the gap. This CDR3 is CASSYPPSDRRWGWTQYF. The CDR3 DNA reads TGTGCCAGCAGTTACCCTCCCTCCGACCGCAGATGGGGGTGGACCCAGTACTTC.

The gene calls are TRBV2 and TRBJ2-1, with 8 bases aligning to TRBD2. The J call may be incorrect, as the DNA end agrees better with TRBJ2-7. CDR1 and CDR2 from the germline V gene are SNHLY and FYNNEI. The CDR3 length is 15 residues. CDR3 in amino acids: CASPRLAKSYNEQYF. DNA for the CDR3: TGTGCCAGCCCTCGACTAGCGAAATCCTACAATGAGCAGTACTTC.

This clonotype was detected a few times. The rearrangement uses TRBV5-1 and TRBJ2-6; D not resolved. The V gene lost 5 bases and the J gene lost 4 bases, with 10 bases spanning the gap. Per germline, CDR1 SGHRS and CDR2 YFSETQ. There are 14 residues in the CDR3. CDR3 DNA: TGCGCCAGCAGACCACGCCCGGGGGCCAACGTCCTGACTTTC. This translates into CASRPRPGANVLTF. Supplemented by reference TRBV5-1 and TRBJ2-6, the full variable domain reads KAGVTQTPRYLIKTRGQQVTLSCSPISGHRSVSWYQQTPGQGLQFLFEYFSETQRNKGNFPGRFSGRQFSNSRSEMNVSTLELGDSALYLCASRPRPGANVLTFGAGSRLTVL.

This clonotype was counted between two and nine times. The CDR3 sequence is CASSSTADSPLHF. The CDR3 nucleotides read TGTGCCAGCAGCTCAACGGCGGATTCACCCCTCCACTTT. This sequence joins TRBV5-6 and TRBJ1-6; D is undetermined. Between the trimmed V and J ends, which lost 3 bases and 8 bases, there was a span of 9 bases. The length of the CDR3 is 13 residues. The V gene's germline CDR1 is SGHDT and CDR2 YYEEEE.

This clonotype turned up a few times. The chain uses TRBV3-1 and TRBJ1-2, with no clear D. CDR1 and CDR2 from the germline V gene are LGHDT and YNNKEL (reference sequence). The CDR3 is made up of 11 amino acids. Trimming took off 1 base at V and 6 bases at J, with 3 bases between the two ends. CDR3 coding DNA: TGTGCCAGCAGCCAAGCACATGGCTACACCTTC. Its protein product is CASSQAHGYTF.

This clonotype was counted between two and nine times. The rearrangement uses TRBV7-9 and TRBJ2-1; the D is unclear. Germline lookup yields CDR1 SEHNR and CDR2 FQNEAQ (reference sequence). V lost 5 bases to trimming and J lost 8 bases, with 19 bases between them. CDR3 length equals 15 residues. The CDR3, as DNA: TGTGCCAGCAGCCCCTTAGGGCAGGATAAGGATGAGCAGTTCTTC. It is translated as CASSPLGQDKDEQFF.

This clonotype was recorded at least ten times. This chain links TRBV7-2 with TRBJ2-7; 9 positions match TRBD1. V shed 6 bases and J 3 bases; nucleotides not matched to a gene: 3. The CDR3 is 13 amino acids. Germline values: CDR1 SGHTA, CDR2 FQGNSA. The CDR3 is CASRRTGDYEQYF. CDR3 DNA sequence: TGTGCCAGCAGAAGGACAGGGGACTACGAGCAGTACTTC. The variable domain in full, completed from reference TRBV7-2 and TRBJ2-7, reads GAGVSQSPSNKVTEKGKDVELRCDPISGHTALYWYRQSLGQGLEFLIYFQGNSAPDKSGLPSDRFSAERTGGSVSTLTIQRTQQEDSAVYLCASRRTGDYEQYFGPGTRLTVT.

This clonotype was seen at least ten times. The J gene is TRBJ2-5, the V gene TRBV13; maybe TRBD1 (5 bases). The length of the CDR3 is 12 residues. The germline CDR1 and CDR2 sequences are PRHDT and FYEKMQ (reference sequence). V lost 2 bases and J 5 bases, leaving 6 bases between the germline ends. The CDR3 is CASSLQGETQYF. In DNA, the CDR3 is TGTGCCAGCAGCTTACAGGGCGAGACCCAGTACTTC.